In this sample, the clone carrying this T cell receptor (beta chain) turned up a few times. It was with a sample-barcoded 5' primer and a J-beta primer mix that a second PCR of roughly 7 to 12 cycles was run. Each CDR3 protein gets one entry after TCRdb re-called the 5' RACE reads with MiXCR. Among hundreds of thousands of distinct CDR3 sequences, 25% to 35% were seen once, and the ten largest hold roughly 17%. The J segment lost 6 bases and the V segment lost 6 bases, leaving 7 bases of the junction unmatched. CDR1 is MNHEY, CDR2 SVGEGT, per germline. The CDR3 consists of 13 residues. The sample belongs to a study of blood T cells in healthy people across ages.

Sequenced material: blood. The sequence was obtained from a woman aged 80 or over in good health. The J gene is TRBJ1-2, the V gene TRBV6-2 or TRBV6-3, with 7 bases lining up with TRBD1. CDR3 amino acids: CASRDDRVDGYTF. The CDR3 nucleotides read TGTGCCAGCAGGGATGACAGGGTCGATGGCTACACCTTC.